A selection of T cell receptor beta chains follows, all from one sample in a study of a mutant IDH1 vaccine in newly diagnosed glioma. This table comes from immunoSEQ multiplex PCR, and its TCRdb copy is limited to in-frame clones, with some not included. Counted here are fewer than 70,000 clones, approximately 86% occurring once; the ten biggest clones make up approximately 2%. No antigen has been assigned to these receptors. Material: PBMCs, obtained from a glioma patient whose treatment included an IDH1 peptide vaccine. The receptors shown here come from a man between 25 and 39 years old with glioma. The CDR3 runs from the conserved cysteine through the conserved F or W. The D gene is left open where the match is weak. Clone size is given for some rows only: seen once, a few or many times, or a class if the clone is expanded.

j_gene: TRBJ1-1; d_gene: -; abundance: -; v_gene: TRBV7-2; CDR3nt: TGTGCCAGCAGCACCACGACAGGGAACACTGAAGCTTTCTTT; CDR3aa: CASSTTTGNTEAFF
j_gene: TRBJ2-3; d_gene: TRBD2; abundance: -; v_gene: TRBV7-2; CDR3nt: TGTGCCAGTGGGGAGCGGGGGCTAATATATACGCAGTATTTT; CDR3aa: CASGERGLIYTQYF
j_gene: TRBJ1-5; d_gene: TRBD1; abundance: few; v_gene: TRBV28; CDR3nt: TGTGCCAGCAGTTCGGGACAGGGCGGCAATCAGCCCCAGCATTTT; CDR3aa: CASSSGQGGNQPQHF
j_gene: TRBJ2-5; d_gene: -; abundance: once; v_gene: TRBV5-4; CDR3nt: TGTGCCAGCAGCTTGGTGGGGGGCGAGACCCAGTACTTC; CDR3aa: CASSLVGGETQYF
j_gene: TRBJ1-5; d_gene: TRBD1; abundance: once; v_gene: TRBV28; CDR3nt: TGTGCCAGCAGTTACAGGGGTCATAATCAGCCCCAGCATTTT; CDR3aa: CASSYRGHNQPQHF
j_gene: TRBJ2-3; d_gene: TRBD1; abundance: -; v_gene: TRBV7-9; CDR3nt: TGTGCCAGCAGCCGTGGGGACAGGGCGCTAAAATTGGATACGCAGTATTTT; CDR3aa: CASSRGDRALKLDTQYF
j_gene: TRBJ1-2; d_gene: TRBD1; abundance: -; v_gene: TRBV7-2; CDR3nt: TGTGCCAGCAGCTCGGGACAGTTCTATGGCTACACCTTC; CDR3aa: CASSSGQFYGYTF
j_gene: TRBJ2-5; d_gene: TRBD2; abundance: -; v_gene: TRBV5-3; CDR3nt: TGTGCCAGAAGCTCGAACCTGGGGACTAGCGGAAAGGGGACCCAGTACTTC; CDR3aa: CARSSNLGTSGKGTQYF
j_gene: TRBJ1-1; d_gene: -; abundance: few; v_gene: TRBV30; CDR3nt: TGTGCCTGGAGGGGAAGGGATTATTCGAACACTGAAGCTTTCTTT; CDR3aa: CAWRGRDYSNTEAFF
j_gene: TRBJ1-1; d_gene: -; abundance: -; v_gene: TRBV12-5; CDR3nt: TGTGCTAGTGGTCGGGGGAACACTGAAGCTTTCTTT; CDR3aa: CASGRGNTEAFF
j_gene: TRBJ1-4; d_gene: TRBD1; abundance: -; v_gene: TRBV19; CDR3nt: TGTGCCAGTAGTATAAGGGACAGGGGGAAACTGTTTTTT; CDR3aa: CASSIRDRGKLFF
j_gene: TRBJ2-7; d_gene: -; abundance: -; v_gene: TRBV10-1; CDR3nt: TGCGCCAGCAGTGAGGCTGGACGTATCTCCTACGAGCAGTACTTC; CDR3aa: CASSEAGRISYEQYF
j_gene: TRBJ1-2; d_gene: TRBD1; abundance: -; v_gene: TRBV6-5; CDR3nt: TGTGCCAGCAGTTACAAGACAGGGGCAGGCTATGGCTACACCTTC; CDR3aa: CASSYKTGAGYGYTF
j_gene: TRBJ1-1; d_gene: TRBD1; abundance: -; v_gene: TRBV6-1; CDR3nt: TGTGCCAGCAGTGAGGTCAGGGGGCGCGGGAACACTGAAGCTTTCTTT; CDR3aa: CASSEVRGRGNTEAFF
j_gene: TRBJ2-2; d_gene: TRBD2; abundance: -; v_gene: TRBV7-6; CDR3nt: TGTGCCAGCAGCTTAGTACTAGCGGGGGGGCCGGGCACCGGGGAGCTGTTTTTT; CDR3aa: CASSLVLAGGPGTGELFF
j_gene: TRBJ1-1; d_gene: -; abundance: -; v_gene: TRBV10-2; CDR3nt: TGTGCCATCATAGAGGGTAAAGAAGCTTTCTTT; CDR3aa: CAIIEGKEAFF
j_gene: TRBJ1-5; d_gene: TRBD1; abundance: -; v_gene: TRBV7-8; CDR3nt: TGTGCCAGCAGCCCCCGGAAGACAGGGCCTAGCAATCAGCCCCAGCATTTT; CDR3aa: CASSPRKTGPSNQPQHF
j_gene: TRBJ1-2; d_gene: -; abundance: -; v_gene: TRBV28; CDR3nt: TGTGCCAGCAGTTTAGCAGGGCACTTGATCTATGGCTACACCTTC; CDR3aa: CASSLAGHLIYGYTF
j_gene: TRBJ2-5; d_gene: TRBD2; abundance: -; v_gene: TRBV9; CDR3nt: TGTGCCAGCAGCCTCGGGACTACCCGGGAGACCCAGTACTTC; CDR3aa: CASSLGTTRETQYF
j_gene: TRBJ2-7; d_gene: TRBD2; abundance: -; v_gene: TRBV7-8; CDR3nt: TGTGCCAGCAGCCTCCCCCGCGAGGGGACTAGCGGGCTCTCCCTCGAGCAGTACTTC; CDR3aa: CASSLPREGTSGLSLEQYF
j_gene: TRBJ1-5; d_gene: -; abundance: -; v_gene: TRBV19; CDR3nt: TGTGCCAGTAGTATTAAGAGGGGTAATCAGCCCCAGCATTTT; CDR3aa: CASSIKRGNQPQHF
j_gene: TRBJ1-5; d_gene: -; abundance: -; v_gene: TRBV28; CDR3nt: TGTGCCAGCAGCCGCCCGCCGCTTAGCAATCAGCCCCAGCATTTT; CDR3aa: CASSRPPLSNQPQHF
j_gene: TRBJ1-1; d_gene: -; abundance: -; v_gene: TRBV5-8; CDR3nt: TGTGCCAGCAGTTTTGCCCGACTCGGAGCTTTCTTT; CDR3aa: CASSFARLGAFF
j_gene: TRBJ2-5; d_gene: TRBD2; abundance: -; v_gene: TRBV7-2; CDR3nt: TGTGCCAGCAGCTTTTCCTGGACTAGCTCGAAGACCCAGTACTTC; CDR3aa: CASSFSWTSSKTQYF
j_gene: TRBJ2-1; d_gene: -; abundance: -; v_gene: TRBV5-1; CDR3nt: TGCGCCAGCAGCTTTGGGGGGGCTTACAATGAGCAGTTCTTC; CDR3aa: CASSFGGAYNEQFF
j_gene: TRBJ2-2; d_gene: -; abundance: -; v_gene: TRBV6-5; CDR3nt: TGTGCCAGCAGTTACAACAGGGAAAACACCGGGGAGCTGTTTTTT; CDR3aa: CASSYNRENTGELFF
j_gene: TRBJ1-2; d_gene: -; abundance: -; v_gene: TRBV7-2; CDR3nt: TGTGCCAGCAGCTTGGCAGGGGTTGGCTACACCTTC; CDR3aa: CASSLAGVGYTF
j_gene: TRBJ2-1; d_gene: TRBD2; abundance: -; v_gene: TRBV5-4; CDR3nt: TGTGCCAGCAGCTCCCGGGCTAGCGGGAGCTATGAGCAGTTCTTC; CDR3aa: CASSSRASGSYEQFF
j_gene: TRBJ2-7; d_gene: -; abundance: once; v_gene: TRBV10-3; CDR3nt: TGTGCCATCAGACTGGACTCGGGCCCCGAGCAGTACTTC; CDR3aa: CAIRLDSGPEQYF
j_gene: TRBJ1-1; d_gene: -; abundance: -; v_gene: TRBV5-1; CDR3nt: TGCGCCAGCAGCTTGGAGACAGCGAACACTGAAGCTTTCTTT; CDR3aa: CASSLETANTEAFF
j_gene: TRBJ1-1; d_gene: -; abundance: few; v_gene: TRBV2; CDR3nt: TGTGCCAGTCAACAGGGGAACACTGAAGCTTTCTTT; CDR3aa: CASQQGNTEAFF
j_gene: TRBJ2-7; d_gene: TRBD2; abundance: -; v_gene: TRBV2; CDR3nt: TGTGCCAGCAGTGAATTTCGGGGGGAAGGAGGCGAGCAGTACTTC; CDR3aa: CASSEFRGEGGEQYF
j_gene: TRBJ1-3; d_gene: -; abundance: -; v_gene: TRBV28; CDR3nt: TGTGCCAGCAGATACAGCACAGGAAACACCATATATTTT; CDR3aa: CASRYSTGNTIYF
j_gene: TRBJ2-7; d_gene: TRBD1; abundance: -; v_gene: TRBV28; CDR3nt: TGTGCCAGCAGGGACAGGGGAGCGAACGAGCAGTACTTC; CDR3aa: CASRDRGANEQYF
j_gene: TRBJ1-2; d_gene: -; abundance: -; v_gene: TRBV11-1; CDR3nt: TGTGCCAGCAGCTCCGGACGAAATAACTATGGCTACACCTTC; CDR3aa: CASSSGRNNYGYTF
j_gene: TRBJ1-4; d_gene: -; abundance: -; v_gene: TRBV7-2; CDR3nt: TGTGCCAGCAGCCCTCAGGGGGAAAAACTGTTTTTT; CDR3aa: CASSPQGEKLFF
j_gene: TRBJ1-4; d_gene: -; abundance: -; v_gene: TRBV19; CDR3nt: TGTGCCAGTAGTATAGATCCGGCGGCCTTAGGGGAAAAACTGTTTTTT; CDR3aa: CASSIDPAALGEKLFF
j_gene: TRBJ2-5; d_gene: -; abundance: -; v_gene: TRBV5-1; CDR3nt: TGCGCCAGCAGCTTGGCCTGGGAGACCCAGTACTTC; CDR3aa: CASSLAWETQYF
j_gene: TRBJ1-4; d_gene: TRBD1; abundance: -; v_gene: TRBV5-1; CDR3nt: TGCGCCAGCAGCGGTGGGACAGGGGGAGCAACTAATGAAAAACTGTTTTTT; CDR3aa: CASSGGTGGATNEKLFF
j_gene: TRBJ1-5; d_gene: -; abundance: -; v_gene: TRBV2; CDR3nt: TGTGCCAGCAGTGACAGGGTTGGTCAGCCCCAGCATTTT; CDR3aa: CASSDRVGQPQHF
j_gene: TRBJ2-1; d_gene: -; abundance: few; v_gene: TRBV5-6; CDR3nt: TGTGCCAGCGGGGGCACGGGGGTTGAGCAGTTCTTC; CDR3aa: CASGGTGVEQFF
j_gene: TRBJ2-5; d_gene: TRBD2; abundance: -; v_gene: TRBV15; CDR3nt: TGTGCCACCAGCAGAGACAGCGGGAGAGGGGAGACCCAGTACTTC; CDR3aa: CATSRDSGRGETQYF